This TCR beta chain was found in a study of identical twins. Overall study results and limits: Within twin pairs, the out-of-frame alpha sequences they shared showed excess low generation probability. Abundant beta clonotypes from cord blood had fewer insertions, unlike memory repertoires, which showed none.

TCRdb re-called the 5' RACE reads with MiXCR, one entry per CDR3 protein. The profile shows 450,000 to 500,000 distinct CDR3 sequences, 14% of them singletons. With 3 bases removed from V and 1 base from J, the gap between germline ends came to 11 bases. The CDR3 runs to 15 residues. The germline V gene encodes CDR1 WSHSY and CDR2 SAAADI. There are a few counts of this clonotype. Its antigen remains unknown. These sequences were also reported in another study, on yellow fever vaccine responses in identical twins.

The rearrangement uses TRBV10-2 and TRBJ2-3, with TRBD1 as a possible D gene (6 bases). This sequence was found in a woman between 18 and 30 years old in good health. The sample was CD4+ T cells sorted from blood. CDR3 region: CASSDLTGGTDTQYF. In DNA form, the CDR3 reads TGCGCCAGCAGTGATTTGACAGGAGGCACAGATACGCAGTATTTT.